The present entry profiles one T cell receptor beta chain with its context. Its antigen is unidentified. This record comes from a study of cytomegalovirus exposure and HLA in healthy donors. The CDR3 spans 14 residues. Germline V gene data show CDR1 as SGHTA and CDR2 as FQGTGA. The ends were cut back, 5 bases at V and 8 bases at J, with 18 bases in the middle. Regarding the study as a whole: TCR sequences were mostly rare, though some public TCRs occurred in many donors. The authors listed around 150 TCR beta chains as cytomegalovirus-associated. Sequencing likely produced, as an artifact, a cluster of highly shared sequence variants. Presence/absence comparisons presumed near-even sequencing depth among donors.

Researchers ran the PCR with 60 Vbeta and 13 Jbeta primers. The repertoire was sequenced with immunoSEQ multiplex PCR; TCRdb's copy has only in-frame clones and lacks some. The sample contains roughly 130,000 clones, more than 60% of which appear only once. Sequenced: PBMCs. The chain uses TRBV7-3 and TRBJ1-2; D possibly corresponds to TRBD1 (6 bases). The receptor was derived from a man younger than 35 in good health and CMV-seronegative. The CDR3 DNA follows: TGTGCCAGCAGCGCCGGGACGGTCCAGGGGGGCTACACCTTC. Encoded protein: CASSAGTVQGGYTF.